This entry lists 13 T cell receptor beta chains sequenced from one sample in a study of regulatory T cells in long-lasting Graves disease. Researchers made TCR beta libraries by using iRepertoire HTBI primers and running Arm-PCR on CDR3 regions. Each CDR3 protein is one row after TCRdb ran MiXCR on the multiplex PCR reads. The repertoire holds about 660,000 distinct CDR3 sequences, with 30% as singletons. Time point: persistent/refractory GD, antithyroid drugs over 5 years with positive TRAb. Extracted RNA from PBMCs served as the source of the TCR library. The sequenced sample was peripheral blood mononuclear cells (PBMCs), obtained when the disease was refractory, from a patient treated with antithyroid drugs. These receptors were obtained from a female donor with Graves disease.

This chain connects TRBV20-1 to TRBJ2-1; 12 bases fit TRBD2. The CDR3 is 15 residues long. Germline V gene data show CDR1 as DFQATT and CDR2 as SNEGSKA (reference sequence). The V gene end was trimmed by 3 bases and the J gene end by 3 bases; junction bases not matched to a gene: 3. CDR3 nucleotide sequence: TGCAGTGCTAGCCCACTAGCGGGAGGCTACAATGAGCAGTTCTTC. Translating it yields CSASPLAGGYNEQFF.

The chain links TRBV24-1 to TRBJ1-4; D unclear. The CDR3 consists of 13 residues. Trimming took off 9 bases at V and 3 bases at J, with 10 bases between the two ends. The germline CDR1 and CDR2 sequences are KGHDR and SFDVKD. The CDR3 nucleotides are TGTGCCACCCGGCCGTTTTCTAATGAAAAACTGTTTTTT. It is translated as CATRPFSNEKLFF.

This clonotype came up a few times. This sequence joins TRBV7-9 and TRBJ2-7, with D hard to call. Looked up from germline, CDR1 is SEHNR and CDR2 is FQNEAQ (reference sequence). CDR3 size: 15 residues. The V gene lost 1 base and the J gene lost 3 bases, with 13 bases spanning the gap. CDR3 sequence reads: CASSLDIPENYEQYF. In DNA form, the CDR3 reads TGTGCCAGCAGCTTAGATATTCCAGAGAACTACGAGCAGTACTTC.

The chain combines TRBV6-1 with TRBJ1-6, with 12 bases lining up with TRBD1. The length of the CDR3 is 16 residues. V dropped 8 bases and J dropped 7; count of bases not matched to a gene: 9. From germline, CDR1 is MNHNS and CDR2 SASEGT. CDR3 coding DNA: TGTGCCAGCGGGGACAGGGGGCCGGGGAGGAATTCACCCCTCCACTTT. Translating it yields CASGDRGPGRNSPLHF.

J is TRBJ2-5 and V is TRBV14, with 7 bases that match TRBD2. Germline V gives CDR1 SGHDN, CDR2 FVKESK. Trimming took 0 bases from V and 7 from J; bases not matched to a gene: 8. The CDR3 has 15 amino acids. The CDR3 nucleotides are TGTGCCAGCAGCCAAGATTGGACGGGAGGCACGACCCAGTACTTC. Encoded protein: CASSQDWTGGTTQYF.

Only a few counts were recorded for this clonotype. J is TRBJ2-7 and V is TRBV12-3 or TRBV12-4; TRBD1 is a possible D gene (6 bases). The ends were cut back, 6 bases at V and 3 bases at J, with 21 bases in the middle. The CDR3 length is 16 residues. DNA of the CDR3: TGTGCCAGCAGCGATCGACAGGCCCTTACCCGCTACGAGCAGTACTTC. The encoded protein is CASSDRQALTRYEQYF.

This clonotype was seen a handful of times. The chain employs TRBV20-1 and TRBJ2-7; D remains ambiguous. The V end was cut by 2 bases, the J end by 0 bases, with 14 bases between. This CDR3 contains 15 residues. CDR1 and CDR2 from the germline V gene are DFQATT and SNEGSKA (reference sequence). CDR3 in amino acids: CSARSPRTSSYEQYF. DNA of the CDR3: TGCAGTGCTAGATCTCCCAGGACGAGCTCCTACGAGCAGTACTTC.

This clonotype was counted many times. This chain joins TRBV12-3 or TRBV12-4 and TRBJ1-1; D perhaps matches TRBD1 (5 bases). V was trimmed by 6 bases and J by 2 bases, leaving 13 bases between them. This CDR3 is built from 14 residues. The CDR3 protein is CASSRGTANTEAFF. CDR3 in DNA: TGTGCCAGCAGCCGTGGGACGGCCAACACTGAAGCTTTCTTT.

This CDR3 reads CASSYQRTSGQETQYF. CDR3 sequence (DNA): TGTGCCAGCAGTTACCAGAGGACTAGCGGGCAAGAGACCCAGTACTTC. The chain recombines TRBV6-5 with TRBJ2-5, with 11 bases aligning to TRBD2. Germline V CDR1 and CDR2: MNHEY, SVGAGI. J lost 2 bases, V lost 2 bases, and 4 bases had no gene match. The CDR3 contains 16 residues.

CDR3 in DNA: TGTGCCAGCAGAGGGGACCCTATTAACACCGGGGAGCTGTTTTTT. It translates to CASRGDPINTGELFF. The V and J genes are TRBV5-4 and TRBJ2-2, with D perhaps being TRBD1 or TRBD2 (5 bases each). The germline V and J ends were trimmed by 5 bases and 2 bases, with 13 bases remaining between them. CDR3 length: 15 amino acids. CDR1 and CDR2 (germline): SGHNT, YYREEE (reference sequence). The full variable domain, with the rest looked up from reference TRBV5-4 and TRBJ2-2, is ETGVTQSPTHLIKTRGQQVTLRCSSQSGHNTVSWYQQALGQGPQFIFQYYREEENGRGNFPPRFSGLQFPNYSSELNVNALELDDSALYLCASRGDPINTGELFFGEGSRLTVL.

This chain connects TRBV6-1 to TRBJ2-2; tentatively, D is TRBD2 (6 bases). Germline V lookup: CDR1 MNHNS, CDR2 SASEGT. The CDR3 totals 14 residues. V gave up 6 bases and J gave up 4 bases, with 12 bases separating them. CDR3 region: CASRGGVGTGELFF. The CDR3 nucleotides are TGTGCCAGCAGGGGGGGTGTAGGCACCGGGGAGCTGTTTTTT.

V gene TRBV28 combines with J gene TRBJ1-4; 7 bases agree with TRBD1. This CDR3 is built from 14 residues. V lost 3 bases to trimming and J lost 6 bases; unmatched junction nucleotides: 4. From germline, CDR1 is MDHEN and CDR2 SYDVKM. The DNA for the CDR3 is TGTGCCAGCAGTTTCCAGGGGGTAGATGAAAAACTGTTTTTT. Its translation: CASSFQGVDEKLFF.

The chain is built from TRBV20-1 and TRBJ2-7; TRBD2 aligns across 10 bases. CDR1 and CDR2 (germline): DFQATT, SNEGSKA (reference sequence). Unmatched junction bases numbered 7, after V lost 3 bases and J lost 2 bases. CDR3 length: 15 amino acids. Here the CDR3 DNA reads TGCAGTGCTAGTCCTAGCGGGAGCCCTACCTACGAGCAGTACTTC. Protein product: CSASPSGSPTYEQYF.